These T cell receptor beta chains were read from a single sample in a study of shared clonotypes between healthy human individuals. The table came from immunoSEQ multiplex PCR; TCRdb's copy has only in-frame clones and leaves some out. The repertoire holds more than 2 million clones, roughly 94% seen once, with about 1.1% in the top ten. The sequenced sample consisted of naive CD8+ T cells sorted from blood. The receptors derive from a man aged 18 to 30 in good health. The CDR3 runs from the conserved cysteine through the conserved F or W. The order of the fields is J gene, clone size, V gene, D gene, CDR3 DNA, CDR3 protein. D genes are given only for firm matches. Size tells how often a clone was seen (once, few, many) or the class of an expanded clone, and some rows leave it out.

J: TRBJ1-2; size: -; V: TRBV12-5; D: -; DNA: TGTGCTAGTGGTACTACATACTATGGCTACACCTTC; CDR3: CASGTTYYGYTF
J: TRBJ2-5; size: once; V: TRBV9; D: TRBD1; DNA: TGTGCCAGCACCCCAGGGCCAGGGGGCGCGGTGGAGACCCAGTACTTC; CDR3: CASTPGPGGAVETQYF
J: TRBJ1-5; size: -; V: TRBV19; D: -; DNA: TGTGCCAGTAGTATAGTTCGACAGAAGGACCAGCCCCAGCATTTT; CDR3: CASSIVRQKDQPQHF
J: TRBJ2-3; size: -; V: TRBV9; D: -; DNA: TGTGCCAGCAGCACCGGGCCTTTCCCCCTCACAGATACGCAGTATTTT; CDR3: CASSTGPFPLTDTQYF
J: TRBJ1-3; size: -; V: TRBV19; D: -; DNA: TGTGCCAGTAGTATAGATCTCGAGGACACCATATATTTT; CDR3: CASSIDLEDTIYF
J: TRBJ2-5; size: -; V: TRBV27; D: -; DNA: TGTGCCAGCAGCCCCCTTGCTGGGGGCGTCCAAGAGACCCAGTACTTC; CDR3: CASSPLAGGVQETQYF
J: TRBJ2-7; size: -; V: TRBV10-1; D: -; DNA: TGCGCCAGCAGTGAGGATTCCCTGTCCTACGAGCAGTACTTC; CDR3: CASSEDSLSYEQYF
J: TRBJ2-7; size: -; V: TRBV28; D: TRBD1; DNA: TGTGCCAGCAGCTCTGACAGGGCCACCACCTACGAGCAGTACTTC; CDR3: CASSSDRATTYEQYF
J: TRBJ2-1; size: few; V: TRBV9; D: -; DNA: TGTGCCAGCAGCGTCCCGCCGGGCGAGCAGTTCTTC; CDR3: CASSVPPGEQFF
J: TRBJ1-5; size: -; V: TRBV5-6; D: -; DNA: TGTGCCAGCACCCGACAGGCTAGCAATCAGCCCCAGCATTTT; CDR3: CASTRQASNQPQHF
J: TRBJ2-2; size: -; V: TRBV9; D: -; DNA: TGTGCCAGCAGCCCCTACGAGGCTTTCACCGGGGAGCTGTTTTTT; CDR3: CASSPYEAFTGELFF
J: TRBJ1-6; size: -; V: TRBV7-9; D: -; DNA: TGTGCCAGCAGCTTAGTGGGGGGCTCCTATAATTCACCCCTCCACTTT; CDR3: CASSLVGGSYNSPLHF
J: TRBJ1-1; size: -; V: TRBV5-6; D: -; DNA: TGTGCCAGCAGCTTGGTACAGCCGAGCGCTGAAGCTTTCTTT; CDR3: CASSLVQPSAEAFF
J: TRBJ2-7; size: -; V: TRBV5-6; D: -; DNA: TGTGCCAGCAGCTTTACTAGCTCCTACGAGCAGTACTTC; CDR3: CASSFTSSYEQYF
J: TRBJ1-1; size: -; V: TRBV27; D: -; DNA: TGTGCCAGCAGTTTATCACGGGTCGGAAGGACTGAAGCTTTCTTT; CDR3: CASSLSRVGRTEAFF
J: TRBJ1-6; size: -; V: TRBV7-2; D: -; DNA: TGTGCCAGCAGCTTAGCGCAAGGGGGACTAAGATCACCCCTCCACTTT; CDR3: CASSLAQGGLRSPLHF
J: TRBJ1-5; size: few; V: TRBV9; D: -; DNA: TGTGCCAGCAGCGTAGAGGGATCCCAGCCCCAGCATTTT; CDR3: CASSVEGSQPQHF
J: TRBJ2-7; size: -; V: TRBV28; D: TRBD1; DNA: TGTGCCAGCAGTCCGGAGGAGACAGGGTGGGCCTACGAGCAGTACTTC; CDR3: CASSPEETGWAYEQYF
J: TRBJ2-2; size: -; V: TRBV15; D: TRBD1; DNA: TGTGCCACCAGCATCCGGGACAGGGTCACCGGGGAGCTGTTTTTT; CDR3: CATSIRDRVTGELFF
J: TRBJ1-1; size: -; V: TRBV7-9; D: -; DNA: TGTGCCAGCAGCTTAGGTTCGTTAGAAGCTTTCTTT; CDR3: CASSLGSLEAFF
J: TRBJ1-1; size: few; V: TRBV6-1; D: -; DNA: TGTGCCAGCAGTGAATTAGCGGGGGTCACTGAAGCTTTCTTT; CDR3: CASSELAGVTEAFF
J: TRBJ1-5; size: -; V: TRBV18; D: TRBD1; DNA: TGTGCCAGCTCAGGGACAGTGGTACTAAATCAGCCCCAGCATTTT; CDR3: CASSGTVVLNQPQHF
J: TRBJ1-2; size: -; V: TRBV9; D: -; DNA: TGTGCCAGCAGCGGCCGGGAGTATGGCTACACCTTC; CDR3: CASSGREYGYTF
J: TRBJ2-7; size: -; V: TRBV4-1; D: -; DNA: TGCGCCAGCAGCTTCCGGGACGGGAGCTCCTACGAGCAGTACTTC; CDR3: CASSFRDGSSYEQYF
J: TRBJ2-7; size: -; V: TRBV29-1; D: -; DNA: TGCAGCGCCTTGACAGGTATCTCCTACGAGCAGTACTTC; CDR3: CSALTGISYEQYF
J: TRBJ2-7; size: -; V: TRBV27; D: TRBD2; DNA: TGTGCCAGCAGTTGGGGAGGGGCCTACGAGCAGTACTTC; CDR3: CASSWGGAYEQYF
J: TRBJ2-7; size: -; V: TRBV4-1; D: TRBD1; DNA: TGCGCCAGCAGCCTAATCGGACAGGGGAGCTCCTACGAGCAGTACTTC; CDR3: CASSLIGQGSSYEQYF
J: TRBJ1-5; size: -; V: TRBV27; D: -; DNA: TGTGCCAGCAGTTTATCGGATAGACAGTTCGGACAGCCCCAGCATTTT; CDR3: CASSLSDRQFGQPQHF
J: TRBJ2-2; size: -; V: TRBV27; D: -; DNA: TGTGCCAGCAGTTACGCGGCCAGCAACACCGGGGAGCTGTTTTTT; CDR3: CASSYAASNTGELFF